A single sample gave rise to the 2 T cell receptor beta chains below, sequenced in a study of blood T cell repertoires in COVID-19 (dated by TCRdb to the early 2020s). The receptor library was made with the immunoSEQ multiplex PCR assay. This is the immuneACCESS table as TCRdb keeps it, with only in-frame sequences that have V and J called. A part of the clones is gone; compared with another copy, unresolved V genes explain less than half, and the rest is unexplained. In this sample the table shows over 130,000 clones, 75% to 90% of which occur a single time. 4% to 5% of the sample is in the top ten clones. The sample consisted of peripheral blood. The origin of the receptors is a woman aged 80 or over with acute or convalescent COVID-19.

V and J are TRBV28 and TRBJ1-1, with D possibly being TRBD1 (5 bases). Germline V gene sequence: CDR1 MDHEN, CDR2 SYDVKM. Trimming removed 6 bases at V and 1 base at J, with 15 bases between. This CDR3 contains 15 residues. The CDR3 sequence: CASSILGGWNTEAFF. In nucleotides, the CDR3 is TGTGCCAGCAGCATCCTGGGGGGATGGAACACTGAAGCTTTCTTT.

This chain uses TRBV2 with TRBJ2-2; D perhaps matches TRBD2 (5 bases). Trimming took 4 bases from V and 6 from J, leaving 18 bases between them. Germline assignment: CDR1 SNHLY and CDR2 FYNNEI. The CDR3 contains 16 residues. The CDR3 nucleotides are TGTGCCAGCAGTGGTACGGCGTTGCGGGTATCCGGGGAGCTGTTTTTT. It yields the protein CASSGTALRVSGELFF. The full variable domain, with the rest looked up from reference TRBV2 and TRBJ2-2, is EPEVTQTPSHQVTQMGQEVILRCVPISNHLYFYWYRQILGQKVEFLVSFYNNEISEKSEIFDDQFSVERPDGSNFTLKIRSTKLEDSAMYFCASSGTALRVSGELFFGEGSRLTVL.